This T cell receptor beta chain is from a study of T cells after yellow fever vaccination. This clonotype came up a few times. Its target is unknown. Trimming left V 5 bases short and J 6 bases short, with 16 bases between. The CDR3 length is 15 residues. Regarding the study as a whole: The presence of abundant clonotypes contaminating from the bulk population was possible in FACS-sorted repertoires.

MiXCR, applied by TCRdb to the 5' RACE reads, yields one record per CDR3 protein. The table records 300,000 or so distinct CDR3 sequences, 13% of them present only once. The chain carries TRBV12-3 or TRBV12-4 and TRBJ1-4; no definite D call. The clonotype was recovered from a man aged 25-40 years who received the YFV17D yellow fever vaccine. The specimen was CD4+ T cells sorted from PBMCs, collected 45 days after the yellow fever booster vaccination. CDR3 region: CASSAYRGEDEKLFF. The CDR3 DNA sequence: TGTGCCAGCAGTGCCTACCGGGGAGAGGATGAAAAACTGTTTTTT.